These 18 T cell receptor beta chains came from one sample sequenced in a study of neurological immune-mediated disorders. TCRdb independently ran MiXCR on the 5' RACE reads; one entry per CDR3 protein. The table includes 50,000 or so distinct CDR3 sequences, roughly an eighth detected once. The source material was PBMCs. The receptors originated from a man aged 55 to 70 in good health.

The sample holds many counts of this clonotype. This sequence joins TRBV7-9 and TRBJ2-2; 7 nucleotides line up with TRBD2. Germline CDR1 reads SEHNR; CDR2 reads FQNEAQ (reference sequence). V lost 5 bases, J lost 1 base, and 4 bases stayed unmatched. The CDR3 has 15 amino acids. The CDR3 nucleotides read TGTGCCAGCAGCCGCTGGGGGGGGAACACCGGGGAGCTGTTTTTT. This sequence encodes CASSRWGGNTGELFF. The variable domain in full, with the rest retrieved from reference TRBV7-9 and TRBJ2-2, is DTGVSQNPRHKITKRGQNVTFRCDPISEHNRLYWYRQTLGQGPEFLTYFQNEAQLEKSRLLSDRFSAERPKGSFSTLEIQRTEQGDSAMYLCASSRWGGNTGELFFGEGSRLTVL.

This clonotype was seen repeatedly, ten times or more. The chain is built from TRBV6-5 and TRBJ2-2; D may match TRBD1 or TRBD2 (6 bases each). The CDR3 has 15 residues. V lost 7 bases and J 1 base, leaving 13 bases between the germline ends. Germline CDR1 and CDR2: MNHEY and SVGAGI. CDR3 region: CASKLGGRNTGELFF. CDR3 coding DNA: TGTGCCAGCAAATTGGGGGGCCGGAACACCGGGGAGCTGTTTTTT.

This clonotype was picked up many times. The chain links TRBV7-9 to TRBJ2-3; 7 nucleotides match TRBD2. Unmatched junction bases numbered 7, after V lost 4 bases and J lost 3 bases. Germline CDR1 reads SEHNR; CDR2 reads FQNEAQ (reference sequence). There are 15 residues in the CDR3. CDR3 DNA sequence: TGTGCCAGCAGCTCGGGGCCGGGGGGAACAGATACGCAGTATTTT. Encoded protein: CASSSGPGGTDTQYF. The full variable domain, rest sourced from reference TRBV7-9 and TRBJ2-3, is DTGVSQNPRHKITKRGQNVTFRCDPISEHNRLYWYRQTLGQGPEFLTYFQNEAQLEKSRLLSDRFSAERPKGSFSTLEIQRTEQGDSAMYLCASSSGPGGTDTQYFGPGTRLTVL.

This clonotype has at least ten counts. The chain couples TRBV20-1 to TRBJ1-5; TRBD1 is a possible D gene (6 bases). This CDR3 contains 17 residues. Between the trimmed V and J ends, which lost 6 bases and 4 bases, there was a span of 25 bases. CDR1 is DFQATT, CDR2 SNEGSKA, per germline (reference sequence). CDR3 protein: CSAQRDVPGARNQPQHF. The CDR3 nucleotides are TGCAGTGCGCAGAGGGATGTTCCGGGGGCTCGGAATCAGCCCCAGCATTTT.

This clonotype has just one count. This may come from a read error, since a much larger clone is one base off. Since the CDR3 does not end with the conserved phenylalanine or tryptophan, this likely comes from a read error. The chain is built from TRBV10-3 and TRBJ2-5; D is perhaps TRBD1 (6 bases). CDR1 is ENHRY, CDR2 SYGVKD, per germline. The CDR3 spans 13 residues. Trimming took off 2 bases at V and 4 bases at J, with 8 bases between the two ends. CDR3 nucleotide sequence: TGTGCCATCAGTGAGGGGGGCAGAGAGACCCAGTACTGC. It codes for CAISEGGRETQYC.

This clonotype was seen many times. The V call is TRBV5-1, the J call TRBJ2-4; D possibly matches TRBD1 or TRBD2 (5 bases each). The CDR3 spans 15 residues. Trimming cost V 0 bases and J 5 bases, with 12 bases left between them. Per germline, CDR1 SGHRS and CDR2 YFSETQ. The DNA of the CDR3 is TGCGCCAGCAGCTTGGTCGTGGGACCCGAAAACATTCAGTACTTC. Its protein is CASSLVVGPENIQYF. Combining the CDR3 with reference TRBV5-1 and TRBJ2-4 gives the whole variable domain KAGVTQTPRYLIKTRGQQVTLSCSPISGHRSVSWYQQTPGQGLQFLFEYFSETQRNKGNFPGRFSGRQFSNSRSEMNVSTLELGDSALYLCASSLVVGPENIQYFGAGTRLSVL.

This clonotype came up many times. The chain recombines TRBV7-2 with TRBJ2-3; D gene ambiguous. Trimming left V 3 bases short and J 5 bases short, with 12 bases between. CDR1 SGHTA and CDR2 FQGNSA come from the germline V gene. The CDR3 consists of 14 residues. CDR3 sequence reads: CASSFTGLIDTQYF. CDR3 in DNA: TGTGCCAGCAGCTTTACTGGGCTTATAGATACGCAGTATTTT.

This clonotype appeared many times. The chain recombines TRBV5-1 with TRBJ2-5; the D is unclear. CDR3 length equals 15 residues. V was clipped by 4 bases and J by 2 bases, with 15 bases between them. Germline V gene lookup returns CDR1 SGHRS and CDR2 YFSETQ. The CDR3: CASSPYGQRQETQYF. In DNA, the CDR3 is TGCGCCAGCAGCCCCTACGGCCAACGGCAAGAGACCCAGTACTTC.

In this sample, this clonotype turned up many times. The genes are TRBV7-2 and TRBJ1-5; 10 bases align to TRBD1. The CDR3 length is 16 residues. With 0 bases clipped from V and 7 bases from J, the junction kept 6 bases outside the gene matches. Germline CDR1 reads SGHTA; CDR2 reads FQGNSA. This CDR3 is CASSLATGQGKQPQHF. CDR3 in DNA: TGTGCCAGCAGCTTAGCGACGGGACAGGGGAAGCAGCCCCAGCATTTT.

This clonotype was found many times. The rearrangement joins TRBV7-7 to TRBJ1-3; no definite D call. The CDR3 extends over 15 amino acids. Germline V gene lookup returns CDR1 SSHAT and CDR2 FNYEAQ (reference sequence). V shed 5 bases and J shed 2 bases, with 13 bases lying between them. CDR3 residues: CASSVDVGAGNTIYF. CDR3 sequence (DNA): TGTGCCAGCAGCGTTGACGTGGGAGCTGGAAACACCATATATTTT.

This clonotype was seen ten or more times. DNA for the CDR3: TGTGCCACCAGTGACCCCGTAGGGGATACGCAGTATTTT. It encodes CATSDPVGDTQYF. V gene TRBV24-1 combines with J gene TRBJ2-3; unclear D gene. CDR1 KGHDR and CDR2 SFDVKD come from the germline V gene. This CDR3 has 13 amino acids. Trimming pared 4 bases from V and 6 bases from J, leaving 10 bases between.

The count of this clonotype is one. J is TRBJ2-2 and V is TRBV2, with 8 bases that match TRBD2. CDR1 and CDR2 from the germline V gene are SNHLY and FYNNEI. The CDR3 has 17 residues. The junction had 12 bases not matched to a gene; V was cut back by 4 bases and J by 5 bases. The CDR3 loop is CASSALSGGPDTGELFF. Here the CDR3 DNA reads TGTGCCAGCAGTGCCCTATCGGGGGGGCCGGATACCGGGGAGCTGTTTTTT. Together with reference TRBV2 and TRBJ2-2, the CDR3 gives the full variable domain: EPEVTQTPSHQVTQMGQEVILRCVPISNHLYFYWYRQILGQKVEFLVSFYNNEISEKSEIFDDQFSVERPDGSNFTLKIRSTKLEDSAMYFCASSALSGGPDTGELFFGEGSRLTVL.

A word on this clonotype: A clone one base away is much larger, so this may be a read error. The V gene is TRBV7-8, the J gene TRBJ2-5; D is ambiguous. V was cut by 5 bases and J by 4 bases, with 11 bases left in between. Germline values: CDR1 SGHVS, CDR2 FQNEAQ. This CDR3 comprises 13 residues. In nucleotides, the CDR3 is TGTGCCAGCAGCCCGATAATGGGAGAGACCCAGTACTTC. The encoded protein is CASSPIMGETQYF. Full variable domain (rest looked up from reference TRBV7-8 and TRBJ2-5): GAGVSQSPRYKVAKRGQDVALRCDPISGHVSLFWYQQALGQGPEFLTYFQNEAQLDKSGLPSDRFFAERPEGSVSTLKIQRTQQEDSAVYLCASSPIMGETQYFGPGTRLLVL.

In this sample, this clonotype turned up many times. The CDR3 region is CASSPRGQGPEAFF. The CDR3 bases are TGTGCCAGCAGCCCTCGAGGTCAAGGCCCTGAAGCTTTCTTT. This sequence joins TRBV7-8 and TRBJ1-1; D ambiguous. The ends were cut back, 5 bases at V and 6 bases at J, with 16 bases in the middle. Germline V gives CDR1 SGHVS, CDR2 FQNEAQ. There are 14 residues in the CDR3.

This chain connects TRBV5-1 to TRBJ2-1; D is unresolved. Trimming shortened V by 3 bases and J by 0 bases, and 19 bases separated the two germline ends. CDR1 SGHRS and CDR2 YFSETQ come from the germline V gene. This CDR3 region has 18 residues. CDR3 sequence: CASSSHRAGFSSYNEQFF. CDR3 in DNA: TGCGCCAGCAGCTCCCACCGGGCCGGCTTTAGCTCCTACAATGAGCAGTTCTTC.

This clonotype was detected ten times or more. The V and J genes are TRBV28 and TRBJ2-7; D perhaps matches TRBD2 (5 bases). V was clipped by 5 bases and J by 4 bases, with 6 bases between them. Germline V gene lookup returns CDR1 MDHEN and CDR2 SYDVKM. This CDR3 has 11 residues. CDR3 region: CASSGLYEQYF. CDR3 DNA: TGTGCCAGCAGTGGACTTTACGAGCAGTACTTC.

Many counts were recorded for this clonotype. This sequence joins TRBV9 and TRBJ1-2; D is unclear. Germline V gene data show CDR1 as SGDLS and CDR2 as YYNGEE. This CDR3 comprises 14 residues. Trimming took 4 bases from V and 4 from J, leaving 14 bases between them. CDR3 nucleotides: TGTGCCAGCAGCCCCAACCAGAAAAGCTATGGCTACACCTTC. Its protein product is CASSPNQKSYGYTF.

The sample holds many counts of this clonotype. The chain links TRBV12-3 or TRBV12-4 to TRBJ2-2; D unclear. Trimming removed 3 bases at V and 2 bases at J, with 1 base between. This CDR3 is 12 amino acids long. The CDR3 spells CASSFNTGELFF. CDR3 DNA: TGTGCCAGCAGTTTTAACACCGGGGAGCTGTTTTTT.